This T cell receptor (beta chain) is from a study of blood T cell repertoires in COVID-19. Produced via immunoSEQ multiplex PCR; TCRdb's table is partial and in-frame only. The repertoire includes 130,000 to 150,000 clones, roughly three quarters of them detected once, and around 5% sits in the top ten. The TCR comes from a woman aged 70 to 79 with COVID-19, enrolled during active disease. Sequenced material: peripheral blood.

CDR3: CASSRLAGPTYNEQFF. The DNA for the CDR3 is TGTGCCAGCAGCCGGCTAGCGGGGCCCACCTACAATGAGCAGTTCTTC. This chain joins TRBV7-2 and TRBJ2-1, with 9 bases that match TRBD2. The CDR3 length is 16 residues. Per the germline V gene, CDR1 is SGHTA and CDR2 is FQGNSA. The V segment lost 5 bases and the J segment 2 bases; nucleotides outside the gene matches: 7.